The 20 T cell receptor beta chains below were found in one sample sequenced in a study of blood T cell repertoires in COVID-19. The method was immunoSEQ multiplex PCR; TCRdb's version includes in-frame clones alone and lacks a portion of them. This table has some 330,000 clones, approximately 87% appearing once. Sequenced: PBMCs or T cells enriched from blood (not recorded which). The receptors were sampled from a man in his forties in a cohort exposed to, infected with or recovered from COVID-19 (not recorded which).

The chain recombines TRBV5-1 with TRBJ2-7; 13 positions match TRBD2. The CDR3 extends over 15 amino acids. The ends lost 3 bases at V and 6 bases at J; junction bases unmatched: 6. The germline V gene encodes CDR1 SGHRS and CDR2 YFSETQ. CDR3 coding DNA: TGCGCCAGCAGCTCCGGGACTAGCGGGACGGCCGAGCAGTACTTC. This translates into CASSSGTSGTAEQYF.

V is TRBV7-9 and J is TRBJ2-1; 9 nucleotides match TRBD2. V was pared by 8 bases and J by 0 bases, with 8 bases of the junction left unmatched. The CDR3 runs 16 residues. Germline V gene lookup returns CDR1 SEHNR and CDR2 FQNEAQ (reference sequence). CDR3 region: CASRGGSGSSYNEQFF. CDR3 bases: TGTGCCAGCCGGGGGGGTAGCGGGAGCTCCTACAATGAGCAGTTCTTC. The full variable domain, its missing parts supplied by reference TRBV7-9 and TRBJ2-1, is DTGVSQNPRHKITKRGQNVTFRCDPISEHNRLYWYRQTLGQGPEFLTYFQNEAQLEKSRLLSDRFSAERPKGSFSTLEIQRTEQGDSAMYLCASRGGSGSSYNEQFFGPGTRLTVL.

The V gene is TRBV29-1, the J gene TRBJ2-7; TRBD2 aligns across 9 bases. Germline loops: CDR1 SQVTM, CDR2 ANQGSEA. The length of the CDR3 is 14 residues. V lost 6 bases, J lost 0 bases, and 6 bases stayed unmatched. The chain's CDR3 is CSVAVSGGSYEQYF. The DNA for the CDR3 is TGCAGCGTCGCTGTTAGCGGGGGCTCCTACGAGCAGTACTTC.

This clone was counted a single time. This CDR3 is also generated by other DNA sequences in the sample. The rearrangement links TRBV14 to TRBJ2-7; perhaps TRBD1 as D (5 bases). V lost 4 bases and J 2 bases, leaving 9 bases between the germline ends. The V gene's germline CDR1 is SGHDN and CDR2 FVKESK. This CDR3 is built from 13 residues. The CDR3 nucleotides read TGTGCCAGCAGCCCCGGACATCCCTACGAGCAGTACTTC. Its protein is CASSPGHPYEQYF. Full variable domain (outside the CDR3, taken from reference TRBV14 and TRBJ2-7): EAGVTQFPSHSVIEKGQTVTLRCDPISGHDNLYWYRRVMGKEIKFLLHFVKESKQDESGMPNNRFLAERTGGTYSTLKVQPAELEDSGVYFCASSPGHPYEQYFGPGTRLTVT.

The chain links TRBV4-1 to TRBJ1-2; 8 nucleotides match TRBD1. J was trimmed by 6 bases and V by 2 bases; bases with no gene match: 11. The CDR3 runs to 16 residues. In germline, CDR1 is MGHRA, CDR2 YSYEKL. The CDR3 loop reads CASSQQGRGTGHGYTF. CDR3 nucleotide sequence: TGCGCCAGCAGCCAACAGGGTCGAGGGACAGGCCATGGCTACACCTTC.

This rearrangement joins TRBV28 to TRBJ2-7; TRBD2 matches at 11 bases. Germline V lookup: CDR1 MDHEN, CDR2 SYDVKM. There are 15 residues in the CDR3. J gave up 3 bases and V 6 bases, and 7 bases lay outside the gene matches. CDR3 DNA: TGTGCCAGCAGCCGTCCTAGCGGGAGGTTCTACGAGCAGTACTTC. Its translation: CASSRPSGRFYEQYF.

This chain links TRBV29-1 with TRBJ1-2; 8 bases map to TRBD1. Germline CDR1 is SQVTM and CDR2 is ANQGSEA. The CDR3 contains 13 residues. Trimming took 4 bases from V and 3 from J; bases not matched to a gene: 4. DNA of the CDR3: TGCAGCGTTGCCCAGGGGGCTGACTATGGCTACACCTTC. This sequence encodes CSVAQGADYGYTF.

The rearrangement links TRBV2 to TRBJ2-5; 7 nucleotides match TRBD1. Trimming took 9 bases from V and 5 from J; bases not matched to a gene: 6. CDR1 is SNHLY, CDR2 FYNNEI, per germline. This CDR3 spans 12 amino acids. CDR3 DNA sequence: TGTGCCAGTAACAGGGGCATGGAGACCCAGTACTTC. Translated, it gives CASNRGMETQYF.

The chain combines TRBV7-6 with TRBJ2-2, with a weak D call TRBD2 (5 bases). The V and J ends lost 0 bases and 1 base respectively, with 15 bases between them. There are 18 residues in the CDR3. Germline CDR1 is SGHVS and CDR2 is FNYEAQ. The CDR3 sequence is CASSLASGDSVNTGELFF. CDR3 nucleotides: TGTGCCAGCAGCTTAGCGTCTGGGGATAGCGTGAACACCGGGGAGCTGTTTTTT.

The chain employs TRBV18 and TRBJ2-7, with TRBD1 matching over 9 bases. V lost 2 bases, J lost 2 bases, and 4 bases stayed unmatched. Germline lookup yields CDR1 KGHSH and CDR2 LQKENI. The CDR3 runs to 15 residues. CDR3 nucleotides: TGTGCCAGCTCACCATGGGGGACAGGGCCCTACGAGCAGTACTTC. As protein: CASSPWGTGPYEQYF.

The CDR3 bases are TGTGCCAGCAGAAATAGCGGGAGTTCGGATACGCAGTATTTT. It yields the protein CASRNSGSSDTQYF. The chain employs TRBV27 and TRBJ2-3, with TRBD2 identical over 9 bases. Trimming took 6 bases from V and 6 from J; bases not matched to a gene: 7. The CDR3 covers 14 residues. Germline V gene sequence: CDR1 MNHEY, CDR2 SMNVEV (reference sequence).

The rearrangement links TRBV7-8 to TRBJ1-2, with TRBD1 identical over 8 bases. The CDR3 length is 13 residues. Looked up from germline, CDR1 is SGHVS and CDR2 is FQNEAQ. V trimming: 5 bases; J trimming: 4 bases; junction bases outside the gene matches: 3. As DNA, the CDR3 is TGTGCCAGCAGCAGAGACAGGGGCTATGGCTACACCTTC. Its protein product is CASSRDRGYGYTF. Full variable domain (missing parts from reference TRBV7-8 and TRBJ1-2): GAGVSQSPRYKVAKRGQDVALRCDPISGHVSLFWYQQALGQGPEFLTYFQNEAQLDKSGLPSDRFFAERPEGSVSTLKIQRTQQEDSAVYLCASSRDRGYGYTFGSGTRLTVV.

The chain combines TRBV19 with TRBJ2-2; tentatively, D is TRBD1 (7 bases). Germline CDR1 reads LNHDA; CDR2 reads SQIVND (reference sequence). CDR3 length equals 14 residues. V lost 5 bases, J lost 3 bases, and 10 bases lay in between. The CDR3 loop reads CASSPRGDTGELFF. For the CDR3, the DNA is TGTGCCAGTAGTCCCAGGGGGGACACCGGGGAGCTGTTTTTT.

This clone has a handful of counts. The gene calls are TRBV2 and TRBJ2-7, with TRBD1 matching over 7 bases. Unmatched junction bases numbered 13, after V lost 2 bases and J lost 3 bases. The CDR3 spans 17 residues. Germline V lookup: CDR1 SNHLY, CDR2 FYNNEI. The CDR3 is CASSESFYGAGGYEQYF. In DNA, the CDR3 is TGTGCCAGCAGTGAAAGTTTCTATGGGGCAGGGGGCTACGAGCAGTACTTC.

V and J are TRBV6-5 and TRBJ2-3, with D possibly being TRBD1 (7 bases). Trimming shortened V by 2 bases and J by 4 bases, and 10 bases separated the two germline ends. The CDR3 runs 14 residues. Germline V lookup: CDR1 MNHEY, CDR2 SVGAGI. The CDR3 nucleotides read TGTGCCAGCAGTTACACAGGGGAGGCAGATACGCAGTATTTT. Its protein is CASSYTGEADTQYF.

The rearrangement joins TRBV5-1 to TRBJ2-3; D might be TRBD2 (6 bases). The CDR3 extends over 15 amino acids. The germline V and J ends were trimmed by 3 bases and 2 bases, with 13 bases remaining between them. Per germline, CDR1 SGHRS and CDR2 YFSETQ. The CDR3 DNA sequence: TGCGCCAGCAGCTCGGTCCGGGACTTCACAGATACGCAGTATTTT. Translating it yields CASSSVRDFTDTQYF.

J is TRBJ2-2 and V is TRBV4-2; D might be TRBD2 (5 bases). Germline V gene sequence: CDR1 LGHNA, CDR2 YNFKEQ. Deletions cut 0 bases from V and 10 bases from J, with 6 bases between. The CDR3 is 12 residues long. CDR3 DNA sequence: TGTGCCAGCAGCCAAGATCGGGAGGAGCTGTTTTTT. This gives the protein CASSQDREELFF.

In its sample, this clone was seen a few times. The V and J genes are TRBV18 and TRBJ1-1; possible D gene TRBD1, 6 bases. Trimming shortened V by 1 base and J by 3 bases, and 15 bases separated the two germline ends. The CDR3 has 16 residues. Per germline, CDR1 KGHSH and CDR2 LQKENI. The CDR3 loop is CASSPQAQGFDTEAFF. DNA for the CDR3: TGTGCCAGCTCACCACAGGCTCAGGGGTTCGACACTGAAGCTTTCTTT.

This rearrangement joins TRBV4-1 to TRBJ1-1, with D possibly being TRBD1 (6 bases). Trimming removed 4 bases at V and 1 base at J, with 13 bases between. Germline V gives CDR1 MGHRA, CDR2 YSYEKL. The CDR3 is 15 amino acids. The DNA for the CDR3 is TGCGCCAGCAGCCCCCACCCGGGACAGAACACTGAAGCTTTCTTT. Amino acid sequence: CASSPHPGQNTEAFF.

This rearrangement joins TRBV21-1 to TRBJ2-7; TRBD2, the table's D call, was not compared with the DNA. TRBV21-1 is listed as a pseudogene. This CDR3 region has 14 residues. Written as DNA, the CDR3 is TGTGCCAGCAGCAGACTAGCGGGAAGTTACGAGCAGTACTTC. As protein: CASSRLAGSYEQYF.